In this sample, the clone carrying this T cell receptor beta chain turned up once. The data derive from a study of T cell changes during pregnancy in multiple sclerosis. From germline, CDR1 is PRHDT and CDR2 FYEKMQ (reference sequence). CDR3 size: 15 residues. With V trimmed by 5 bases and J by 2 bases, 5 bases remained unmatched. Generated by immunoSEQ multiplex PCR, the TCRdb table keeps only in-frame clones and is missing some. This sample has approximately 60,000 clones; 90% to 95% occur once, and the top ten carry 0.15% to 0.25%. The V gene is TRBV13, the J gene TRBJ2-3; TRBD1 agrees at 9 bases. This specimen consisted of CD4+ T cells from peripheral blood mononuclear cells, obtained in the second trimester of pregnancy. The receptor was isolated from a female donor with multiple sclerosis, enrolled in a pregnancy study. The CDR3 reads CASSHGTGSTDTQYF. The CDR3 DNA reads TGTGCCAGCAGCCACGGGACAGGGTCCACAGATACGCAGTATTTT.